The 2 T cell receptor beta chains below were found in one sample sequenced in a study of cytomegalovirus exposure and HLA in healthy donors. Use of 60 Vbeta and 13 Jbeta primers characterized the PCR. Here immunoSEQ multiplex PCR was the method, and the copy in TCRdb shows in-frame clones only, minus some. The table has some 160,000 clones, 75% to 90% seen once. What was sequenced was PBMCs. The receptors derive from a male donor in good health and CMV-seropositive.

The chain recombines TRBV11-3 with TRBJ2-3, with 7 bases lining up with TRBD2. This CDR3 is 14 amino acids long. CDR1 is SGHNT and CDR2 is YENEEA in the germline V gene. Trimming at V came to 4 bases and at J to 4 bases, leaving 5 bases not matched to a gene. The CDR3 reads CASSSTSSSDTQYF. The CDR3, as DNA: TGTGCCAGCAGCTCGACTAGCAGCTCAGATACGCAGTATTTT. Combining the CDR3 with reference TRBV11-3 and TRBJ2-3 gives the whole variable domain EAGVVQSPRYKIIEKKQPVAFWCNPISGHNTLYWYLQNLGQGPELLIRYENEEAVDDSQLPKDRFSAERLKGVDSTLKIQPAELGDSAVYLCASSSTSSSDTQYFGPGTRLTVL.

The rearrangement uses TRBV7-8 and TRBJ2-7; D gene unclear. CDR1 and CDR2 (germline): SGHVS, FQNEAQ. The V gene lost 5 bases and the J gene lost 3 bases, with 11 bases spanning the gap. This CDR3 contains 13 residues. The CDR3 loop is CASSVPTSYEQYF. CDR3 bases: TGTGCCAGCAGCGTACCGACAAGCTACGAGCAGTACTTC. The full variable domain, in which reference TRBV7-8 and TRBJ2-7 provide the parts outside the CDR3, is GAGVSQSPRYKVAKRGQDVALRCDPISGHVSLFWYQQALGQGPEFLTYFQNEAQLDKSGLPSDRFFAERPEGSVSTLKIQRTQQEDSAVYLCASSVPTSYEQYFGPGTRLTVT.